This T cell receptor (beta chain) emerged from a study of blood T cells in healthy people across ages. Overall study findings and caveats: Aged donors had fewer naive CD4+ cells and lower diversity than long-lived donors.

The second PCR ran roughly 6 to 11 cycles with a sample-barcoded 5' primer and J-beta primers. TCRdb fed the 5' RACE reads into MiXCR, producing one record per CDR3 protein. The profile shows around 990,000 distinct CDR3 sequences, less than 45% of them singletons. This clonotype was picked up many times. The antigen remains undetermined. The origin of this receptor is a man aged 18 to 35 in good health. Input material: blood.

The CDR3 loop is CASSDRTGYGYTF. The CDR3 DNA reads TGTGCCAGCAGTGACCGGACAGGCTATGGCTACACCTTC. The J gene is TRBJ1-2, the V gene TRBV6-5, with 7 bases matching TRBD1. Germline CDR1 MNHEY, CDR2 SVGAGI. The CDR3 extends over 13 amino acids. The V and J ends lost 5 bases and 4 bases, in that order; junction bases with no gene match: 4.